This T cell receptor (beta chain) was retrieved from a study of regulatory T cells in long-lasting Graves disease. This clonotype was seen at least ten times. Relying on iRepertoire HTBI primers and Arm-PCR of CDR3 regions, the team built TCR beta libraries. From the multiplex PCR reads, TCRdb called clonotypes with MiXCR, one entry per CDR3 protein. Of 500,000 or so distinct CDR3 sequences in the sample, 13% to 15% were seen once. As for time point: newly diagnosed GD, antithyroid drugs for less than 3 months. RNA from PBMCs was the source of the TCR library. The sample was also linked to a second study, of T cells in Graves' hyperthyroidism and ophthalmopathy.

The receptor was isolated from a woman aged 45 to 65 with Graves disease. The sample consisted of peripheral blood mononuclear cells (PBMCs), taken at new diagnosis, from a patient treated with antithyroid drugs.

The CDR3 DNA sequence: TGTGCCTGGAGTAGGCTAGCGGGAGGCCTATACAATGAGCAGTTCTTC. Protein product: CAWSRLAGGLYNEQFF. The chain uses TRBV30 and TRBJ2-1, with 11 bases identical to TRBD2. Germline V gives CDR1 GTSNPN, CDR2 SVGIG (reference sequence). The CDR3 is made up of 16 amino acids. Trimming at V came to 2 bases and at J to 4 bases, leaving 7 bases not matched to a gene.